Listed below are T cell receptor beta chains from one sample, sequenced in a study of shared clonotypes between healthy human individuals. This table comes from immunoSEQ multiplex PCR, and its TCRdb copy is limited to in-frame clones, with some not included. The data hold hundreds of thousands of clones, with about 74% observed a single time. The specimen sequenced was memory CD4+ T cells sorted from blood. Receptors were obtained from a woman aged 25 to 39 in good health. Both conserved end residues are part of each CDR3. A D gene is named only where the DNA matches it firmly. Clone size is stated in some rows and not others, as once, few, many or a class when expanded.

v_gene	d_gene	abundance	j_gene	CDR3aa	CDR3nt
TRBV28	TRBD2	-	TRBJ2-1	CASSSSGTSIHEQFF	TGTGCCAGCAGTTCGTCCGGGACTAGTATTCATGAGCAGTTCTTC
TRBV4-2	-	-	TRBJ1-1	CASSQMWTENTEAFF	TGTGCCAGCAGCCAAATGTGGACGGAGAACACTGAAGCTTTCTTT
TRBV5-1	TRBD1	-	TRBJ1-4	CASRPGGSTNEKLFF	TGCGCCAGCAGACCAGGGGGCTCAACTAATGAAAAACTGTTTTTT
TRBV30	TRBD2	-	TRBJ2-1	CAWRGPSGSLNEQFF	TGTGCCTGGAGAGGGCCTAGCGGGAGTCTCAATGAGCAGTTCTTC
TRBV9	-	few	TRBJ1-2	CASSVAGGGYTF	TGTGCCAGCAGCGTAGCGGGCGGTGGCTACACCTTC
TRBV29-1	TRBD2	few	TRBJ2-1	CSVGRRGLANNEQFF	TGCAGCGTTGGTCGTAGGGGACTAGCGAACAATGAGCAGTTCTTC
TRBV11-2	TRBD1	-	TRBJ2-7	CASSFGQAKQQYF	TGTGCCAGCAGCTTTGGACAGGCAAAGCAGCAGTACTTC
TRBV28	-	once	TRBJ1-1	CASSFYSRGLYTEAFF	TGTGCCAGCAGTTTTTACTCCCGAGGGCTTTACACTGAAGCTTTCTTT
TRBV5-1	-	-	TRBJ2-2	CASSLGAVNTGELFF	TGCGCCAGCAGCTTAGGCGCAGTGAACACCGGGGAGCTGTTTTTT
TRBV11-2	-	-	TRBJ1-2	CASSYGGGYGYTF	TGTGCCAGCAGCTACGGGGGCGGCTATGGCTACACCTTC